The next 25 T cell receptor beta chains were all read from a single sample in a study of T-cell memory formation after mild COVID-19. TCRdb analysed the 5' RACE reads with MiXCR anew, one entry per CDR3 protein. The sample shows roughly 350,000 distinct CDR3 sequences, roughly an eighth of them seen only once. Sequenced sample: PBMCs or a T cell subset sorted from them (not recorded which). The receptors derive from a man between 18 and 35 years old who had mild COVID-19 (a few samples of this study predate the infection). Cell type and time point are not known.

This clonotype was counted between two and nine times. In nucleotides, the CDR3 is TGCGCCAGCAGCCTCCTCCCTCCCGCGGTTGCCGGTGGCTACACCTTC. It specifies CASSLLPPAVAGGYTF. This chain links TRBV4-1 with TRBJ1-2; D unclear. Germline assignment: CDR1 MGHRA and CDR2 YSYEKL. The CDR3 is 16 residues long. V was pared by 4 bases and J by 7 bases, with 22 bases between.

This chain links TRBV20-1 with TRBJ2-3; 8 nucleotides align to TRBD2. The CDR3 has 16 residues. Per germline, CDR1 DFQATT and CDR2 SNEGSKA (reference sequence). Trimming cost V 6 bases and J 2 bases; bases outside gene matches: 13. This CDR3 reads CSAQTWVAGFTDTQYF. CDR3 bases: TGCAGTGCCCAGACGTGGGTAGCGGGGTTCACAGATACGCAGTATTTT.

This clonotype showed up many times. This chain connects TRBV4-2 to TRBJ2-1, with 13 bases matching TRBD2. Germline-derived CDR1 and CDR2 are LGHNA and YNFKEQ. Trimming removed 0 bases from V and 8 bases from J; junction bases left unmatched: 13. This CDR3 is 19 amino acids long. In DNA form, the CDR3 reads TGTGCCAGCAGCCAAGACCCGCACAGGACTAGCGGGGGTTGGGATGAGCAGTTCTTC. Protein product: CASSQDPHRTSGGWDEQFF.

This chain links TRBV10-1 with TRBJ1-1; D not certain. Between the trimmed V and J ends, which lost 4 bases and 7 bases, there was a span of 13 bases. Germline CDR1 reads WNHNN; CDR2 reads SYGVQD (reference sequence). The CDR3 has 13 residues. The CDR3 here is CASSAAVGIEAFF. The DNA of the CDR3 is TGCGCCAGCAGTGCCGCCGTAGGGATTGAAGCTTTCTTT.

The chain uses TRBV2 and TRBJ1-1; no clear D. V lost 4 bases to trimming and J lost 7 bases, with 7 bases between them. From germline, CDR1 is SNHLY and CDR2 FYNNEI. The CDR3 is 11 residues long. CDR3 amino acids: CASSGYSEAFF. For the CDR3, the DNA is TGTGCCAGCAGTGGGTACAGTGAAGCTTTCTTT. Full variable domain (remainder filled in from reference TRBV2 and TRBJ1-1): EPEVTQTPSHQVTQMGQEVILRCVPISNHLYFYWYRQILGQKVEFLVSFYNNEISEKSEIFDDQFSVERPDGSNFTLKIRSTKLEDSAMYFCASSGYSEAFFGQGTRLTVV.

This clonotype came up a few times. The V gene is TRBV9, the J gene TRBJ2-2; 10 bases are shared with TRBD2. The CDR3 totals 15 residues. Trimming cost V 4 bases and J 4 bases; bases outside gene matches: 4. CDR1 is SGDLS, CDR2 YYNGEE, per germline. The CDR3 DNA reads as TGTGCCAGCAGCCCTCGGACTAGCGGCACCGGGGAGCTGTTTTTT. Its translation is CASSPRTSGTGELFF.

This clonotype was detected ten times or more. This chain uses TRBV11-2 with TRBJ2-7; D ambiguous. Trimming pared 5 bases from V and 2 bases from J, leaving 13 bases between. The germline V gene encodes CDR1 SGHAT and CDR2 FQNNGV. The CDR3 runs 14 residues. The CDR3 here is CASSPRAGTYEQYF. DNA of the CDR3: TGTGCCAGCAGCCCACGGGCAGGCACCTACGAGCAGTACTTC.

CDR3 protein: CASSLDRGDIQYF. CDR3 nucleotides: TGCGCCAGCAGCCTAGACAGGGGTGACATTCAGTACTTC. The rearrangement links TRBV5-1 to TRBJ2-4; 8 nucleotides match TRBD1. Germline loops: CDR1 SGHRS, CDR2 YFSETQ. The trim removed 4 bases at V and 8 bases at J, leaving 5 bases unmatched. This CDR3 region has 13 residues. The whole variable domain, filled in from reference TRBV5-1 and TRBJ2-4, reads KAGVTQTPRYLIKTRGQQVTLSCSPISGHRSVSWYQQTPGQGLQFLFEYFSETQRNKGNFPGRFSGRQFSNSRSEMNVSTLELGDSALYLCASSLDRGDIQYFGAGTRLSVL.

This clonotype occurred many times. This chain joins TRBV7-7 and TRBJ2-3; D is perhaps TRBD2 (5 bases). Deletions cut 3 bases from V and 0 bases from J, with 19 bases between. CDR1 and CDR2 (germline): SSHAT, FNYEAQ (reference sequence). The CDR3 is made up of 18 amino acids. CDR3 sequence: CASSLVLAGPDSTDTQYF. The CDR3, as DNA: TGTGCCAGCAGCTTGGTTCTCGCGGGCCCCGACAGCACAGATACGCAGTATTTT.

This sequence joins TRBV2 and TRBJ2-7; TRBD1 agrees at 7 bases. J gave up 2 bases and V 6 bases, and 4 bases lay outside the gene matches. In germline, CDR1 is SNHLY, CDR2 FYNNEI. This CDR3 region has 13 residues. The CDR3 loop is CASRTGQTYEQYF. The CDR3 DNA is TGTGCCAGCAGGACGGGACAGACCTACGAGCAGTACTTC.

This clonotype was counted ten times or more. V usage is TRBV5-4 and J usage is TRBJ2-7; tentative D call: TRBD1 (5 bases). Trimming left V 4 bases short and J 4 bases short, with 18 bases between. CDR3 length: 15 residues. Per the germline V gene, CDR1 is SGHNT and CDR2 is YYREEE (reference sequence). CDR3 region: CASSPSPSDSYEQYF. In nucleotides, the CDR3 is TGTGCCAGCAGCCCCAGCCCAAGCGACAGTTACGAGCAGTACTTC.

This chain's CDR3 is CASSFRTGGGTGELFF. CDR3 sequence (DNA): TGCGCCAGCAGCTTTCGGACAGGGGGCGGCACCGGGGAGCTGTTTTTT. The J gene is TRBJ2-2, the V gene TRBV5-1; 11 bases map to TRBD1. Germline values: CDR1 SGHRS, CDR2 YFSETQ. CDR3 size: 16 residues. V was clipped by 2 bases and J by 4 bases; unmatched bases: 4.

The rearrangement links TRBV7-8 to TRBJ2-3, with TRBD2 matching 8 bases. With 5 bases clipped from V and 4 bases from J, the junction kept 14 bases outside the gene matches. Germline assignment: CDR1 SGHVS and CDR2 FQNEAQ. This CDR3 is built from 17 residues. The CDR3 DNA follows: TGTGCCAGCAGCCGGGAGGGGAGTGTGACTAGATCAGATACGCAGTATTTT. Residues: CASSREGSVTRSDTQYF. The full variable domain, in which reference TRBV7-8 and TRBJ2-3 provide the parts outside the CDR3, is GAGVSQSPRYKVAKRGQDVALRCDPISGHVSLFWYQQALGQGPEFLTYFQNEAQLDKSGLPSDRFFAERPEGSVSTLKIQRTQQEDSAVYLCASSREGSVTRSDTQYFGPGTRLTVL.

This clonotype was observed a few times. The chain is built from TRBV6-6 and TRBJ2-5; D possibly corresponds to TRBD1 (5 bases). Germline CDR1 reads MNHNY; CDR2 reads SVGAGI (reference sequence). CDR3 size: 12 residues. Trimming removed 6 bases from V and 4 bases from J, with 9 bases in between. This CDR3 is CASSRVSETQYF. CDR3 bases: TGTGCCAGCAGCAGGGTGTCAGAGACCCAGTACTTC.

The rearrangement joins TRBV3-1 to TRBJ2-3; a possible D gene is TRBD1 (6 bases). This CDR3 spans 16 amino acids. Trimming left V 4 bases short and J 4 bases short, with 18 bases between. CDR1 is LGHDT, CDR2 YNNKEL, per germline (reference sequence). The CDR3 DNA reads TGTGCCAGCAGCCCCTTCGATGCAGGGGCCGCAGATACGCAGTATTTT. Amino acid sequence: CASSPFDAGAADTQYF.

The chain joins TRBV9 to TRBJ1-2, with 10 positions matching TRBD1. Germline assignment: CDR1 SGDLS and CDR2 YYNGEE. The CDR3 spans 15 residues. V shed 1 base and J 2 bases; nucleotides not matched to a gene: 2. CDR3 DNA: TGTGCCAGCAGCGTAACGGGACAGGGGAACTATGGCTACACCTTC. Translated: CASSVTGQGNYGYTF.

The table lists this clonotype with many counts. This rearrangement joins TRBV7-9 to TRBJ1-4; TRBD1 might be the D (6 bases). CDR1 is SEHNR and CDR2 is FQNEAQ in the germline V gene (reference sequence). There are 16 residues in the CDR3. Deletions cut 3 bases from V and 6 bases from J, with 17 bases between. CDR3 coding DNA: TGTGCCAGCAGCTTTCCCGCAGGGACAAACGATGAAAAACTGTTTTTT. Protein: CASSFPAGTNDEKLFF.

This clonotype appeared a few times. The chain is built from TRBV7-3 and TRBJ2-1; tentative D call: TRBD2 (5 bases). CDR1 is SGHTA and CDR2 is FQGTGA in the germline V gene. V was cut by 5 bases and J by 0 bases, with 8 bases left in between. The length of the CDR3 is 14 residues. CDR3 in DNA: TGTGCCAGCAGCCCGACTAACTCCTACAATGAGCAGTTCTTC. Its translation is CASSPTNSYNEQFF.

There are a few counts of this clonotype. The chain carries TRBV20-1 and TRBJ1-1; TRBD1 aligns across 9 bases. This CDR3 spans 13 amino acids. J was trimmed by 12 bases and V by 3 bases; bases with no gene match: 11. Germline loops: CDR1 DFQATT, CDR2 SNEGSKA (reference sequence). Here the CDR3 reads CSASLRGQGIPFF. In nucleotides, the CDR3 is TGCAGTGCTAGTTTACGGGGACAGGGTATCCCTTTCTTT.

This clonotype showed up just a few times. V and J are TRBV20-1 and TRBJ2-7; a weak D match, TRBD2 (7 bases). V was shortened by 6 bases and J by 4 bases, with 10 bases between the two germline ends. Looked up from germline, CDR1 is DFQATT and CDR2 is SNEGSKA (reference sequence). CDR3 length: 11 amino acids. The CDR3 reads CSAGGPYEQYF. CDR3 sequence (DNA): TGCAGTGCCGGGGGGCCTTACGAGCAGTACTTC.

This clonotype was picked up a small number of times. The chain uses TRBV5-6 and TRBJ2-7; 8 bases line up with TRBD2. Germline values: CDR1 SGHDT, CDR2 YYEEEE. The CDR3 length is 17 residues. V was clipped by 1 base and J by 6 bases; unmatched bases: 15. The CDR3 sequence: CASSLLSIGGLAGEQYV. In DNA form, the CDR3 reads TGTGCCAGCAGCTTGTTATCTATTGGGGGGCTAGCGGGCGAGCAGTACGTC.

The CDR3 coding sequence is TGTGCCAGCAGTCTCAACCCCCCCAAGACAGATACGCAGTATTTT. It is translated as CASSLNPPKTDTQYF. The chain links TRBV2 to TRBJ2-3, with no clear D. This CDR3 spans 15 amino acids. The V gene's germline CDR1 is SNHLY and CDR2 FYNNEI. Trimming took off 5 bases at V and 3 bases at J, with 15 bases between the two ends. Full variable domain (remainder filled in from reference TRBV2 and TRBJ2-3): EPEVTQTPSHQVTQMGQEVILRCVPISNHLYFYWYRQILGQKVEFLVSFYNNEISEKSEIFDDQFSVERPDGSNFTLKIRSTKLEDSAMYFCASSLNPPKTDTQYFGPGTRLTVL.

This clonotype showed up many times. V and J are TRBV20-1 and TRBJ1-6; 7 bases are a match to TRBD1. The CDR3 is made up of 16 amino acids. Looked up from germline, CDR1 is DFQATT and CDR2 is SNEGSKA (reference sequence). The junction had 9 bases not matched to a gene; V was cut back by 0 bases and J by 7 bases. The CDR3, as DNA: TGCAGTGCTAGAGACGGAAGACAGGGATCAAATTCACCCCTCCACTTT. Protein product: CSARDGRQGSNSPLHF.

This clonotype was seen repeatedly, ten times or more. The rearrangement joins TRBV12-3 or TRBV12-4 to TRBJ2-5, with D hard to call. V was shortened by 6 bases and J by 1 base, with 18 bases between the two germline ends. This CDR3 has 16 residues. The CDR3 coding sequence is TGTGCCAGCAGCCCTACCCCCCCGATGGTCCAAGAGACCCAGTACTTC. Its translation is CASSPTPPMVQETQYF.

This sequence joins TRBV7-9 and TRBJ2-7; D gene unclear. The germline CDR1 and CDR2 sequences are SEHNR and FQNEAQ (reference sequence). V was shortened by 5 bases and J by 3 bases, with 14 bases between the two germline ends. The CDR3 is 14 amino acids. DNA for the CDR3: TGTGCCAGCAGCCCCTCCCAAGGACGCTACGAGCAGTACTTC. Residues: CASSPSQGRYEQYF.